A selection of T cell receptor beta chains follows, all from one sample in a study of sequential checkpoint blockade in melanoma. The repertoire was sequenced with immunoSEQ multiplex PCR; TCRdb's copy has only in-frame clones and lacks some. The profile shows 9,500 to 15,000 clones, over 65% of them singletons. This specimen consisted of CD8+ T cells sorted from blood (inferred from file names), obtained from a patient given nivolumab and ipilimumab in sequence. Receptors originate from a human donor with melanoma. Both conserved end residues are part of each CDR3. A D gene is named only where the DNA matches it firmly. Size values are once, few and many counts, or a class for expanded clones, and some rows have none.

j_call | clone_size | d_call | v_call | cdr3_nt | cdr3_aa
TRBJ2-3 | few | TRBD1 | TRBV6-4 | TGTGCCAGCAGTCCGACAGGGGACACAGATACGCAGTATTTT | CASSPTGDTDTQYF
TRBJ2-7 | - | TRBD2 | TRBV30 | TGTGCCGGTAGCGGGGAGTCCTACGAGCAGTACTTC | CAGSGESYEQYF
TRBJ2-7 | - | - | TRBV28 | TGTGCCAGCAGGCGGGACGAGACCTACGAGCAGTACTTC | CASRRDETYEQYF
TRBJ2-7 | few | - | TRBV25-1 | TGTGCCAGCAGTGCCTACTACGAGCAGTACTTC | CASSAYYEQYF
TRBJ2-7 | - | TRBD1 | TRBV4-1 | TGCGCCAGCAGCCAAGGACAGGGGGTATACGAGCAGTACTTC | CASSQGQGVYEQYF
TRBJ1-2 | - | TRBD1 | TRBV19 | TGTGCCAGTAGTGATCTGGACAGGGGGCGAGGAAGGGTTGGCTACACCTTC | CASSDLDRGRGRVGYTF
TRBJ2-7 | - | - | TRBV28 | TGTGCCAGCGCGAGGGGGGGGTCCTACGAGCAGTACTTC | CASARGGSYEQYF
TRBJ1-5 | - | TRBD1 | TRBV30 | TGTGCCTGGAGCCGCGGGACAGATAGCAATCAGCCCCAGCATTTT | CAWSRGTDSNQPQHF
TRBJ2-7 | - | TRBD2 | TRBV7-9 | TGTGCCAGCAGCTCAACACTAGCGGGCACTACCTACGAGCAGTACTTC | CASSSTLAGTTYEQYF
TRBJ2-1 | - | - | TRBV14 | TGTGCCAGCAGCCCGTCGGGGAGCTTCTTATACAATGAGCAGTTCTTC | CASSPSGSFLYNEQFF
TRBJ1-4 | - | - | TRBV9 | TGTGCCAGCAGCGTTAGTTTTAATGAAAAACTGTTTTTT | CASSVSFNEKLFF
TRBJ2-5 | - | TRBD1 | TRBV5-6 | TGTGCCAGCAGCTCGACAGGGGGCCGGGAGACCCAGTACTTC | CASSSTGGRETQYF
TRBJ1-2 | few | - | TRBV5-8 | TGTGCCAGCAGCTCGTGGACATTAGGGGATGGCTACACCTTC | CASSSWTLGDGYTF
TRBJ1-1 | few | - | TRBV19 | TGTGCCAGTACCTTGGGGGAGGGAGGAACTGAAGCTTTCTTT | CASTLGEGGTEAFF
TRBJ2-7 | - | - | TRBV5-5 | TGTGCCAGCAGCCAAGATGTGGAGGCCCCGAGCGGCTACGAGCAGTACTTC | CASSQDVEAPSGYEQYF
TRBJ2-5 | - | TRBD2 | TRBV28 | TGTGCCAGCAGTGCCCGACTAGCGGGAGTGGAGACCCAGTACTTC | CASSARLAGVETQYF
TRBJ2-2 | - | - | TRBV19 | TGTGCCAGTAGTATATGGAGGGACAGTGGCACCGGGGAGCTGTTTTTT | CASSIWRDSGTGELFF
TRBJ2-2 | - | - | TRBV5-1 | TGCGCCAGCAGCTTGGTGGCCGACGGGGAGCTGTTTTTT | CASSLVADGELFF
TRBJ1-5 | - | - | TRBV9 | TGTGCCAGCAGCGCATATGGGGGGAATCAGCCCCAGCATTTT | CASSAYGGNQPQHF
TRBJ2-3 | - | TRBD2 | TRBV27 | TGTGCCAGCAGTTTTAGCGGGAATACGCAGTATTTT | CASSFSGNTQYF
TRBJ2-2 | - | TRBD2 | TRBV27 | TGTGCCAGCAGTTTTGACCGACTAGCGGGAGCCGGGGAGCTGTTTTTT | CASSFDRLAGAGELFF
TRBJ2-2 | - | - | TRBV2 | TGTGCCAGCTCTTTCCCGGGTAGCGGACCGAACACCGGGGAGCTGTTTTTT | CASSFPGSGPNTGELFF
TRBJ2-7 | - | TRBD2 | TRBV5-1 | TGCGCCAGCAGCTTGGGAGCGGGGGAAAAGTTCTTC | CASSLGAGEKFF
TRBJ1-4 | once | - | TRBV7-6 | TGTGCCAGCAGCCAAAGGGAGGTGGCTGAAAAACTGTTTTTT | CASSQREVAEKLFF
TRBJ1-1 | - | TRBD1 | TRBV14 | TGTGCCAGCAGCCAAGGAATGGCAGGGGGGACTAACACTGAAGCTTTCTTT | CASSQGMAGGTNTEAFF
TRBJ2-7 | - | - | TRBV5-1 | TGCGCCAGCAGCCTGGGGCCAGGGGCTGACGAGCAGTACTTC | CASSLGPGADEQYF
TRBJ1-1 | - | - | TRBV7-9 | TGTGCCAGCAGCTTTCCGGGGGACCTCCCGAACACTGAAGCTTTCTTT | CASSFPGDLPNTEAFF
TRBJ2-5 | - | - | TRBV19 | TGTGCCAGTAGCATGGCAGGGGACCGGGACTTC | CASSMAGDRDF
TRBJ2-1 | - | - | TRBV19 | TGTGCCAGTACCGACAACAATGAGCAGTTCTTC | CASTDNNEQFF
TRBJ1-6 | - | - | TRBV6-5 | TGTGCCAGCAGTTACTGGACAGATAATAATTCACCCCTCCACTTT | CASSYWTDNNSPLHF
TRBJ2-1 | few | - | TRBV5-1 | TGCGCCAGCAGCCCTTGGCGGGACTCTTACAATGAGCAGTTCTTC | CASSPWRDSYNEQFF
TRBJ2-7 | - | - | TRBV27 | TGTGCCAGCAGTCCAGGTGTGGCAGGGGCCTCCTACGAGCAGTACTTC | CASSPGVAGASYEQYF
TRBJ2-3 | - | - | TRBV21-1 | TGTGCCAGCAGCAGGGGCGGGGGGACAGATACGCAGTATTTT | CASSRGGGTDTQYF
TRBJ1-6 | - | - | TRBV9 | TGTGCCAGCAGCGACCCACAGAGCTCCTATAATTCACCCCTCCACTTT | CASSDPQSSYNSPLHF
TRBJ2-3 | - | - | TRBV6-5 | TGTGCCAGCAGAATAGCGAACACAGATACGCAGTATTTT | CASRIANTDTQYF
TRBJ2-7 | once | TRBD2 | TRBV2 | TGTGCCAGCAGTGAAGCAGCGGGGGACACCTACGAGCAGTACTTC | CASSEAAGDTYEQYF
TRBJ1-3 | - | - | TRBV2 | TGTGCCAGAAGGAAAGACAGTTCTGACACCATATATTTT | CARRKDSSDTIYF
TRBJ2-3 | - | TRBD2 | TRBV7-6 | TGTGCCAGCAGCTTTGGGACTAGCGGGGGAAATACGCAGTATTTT | CASSFGTSGGNTQYF
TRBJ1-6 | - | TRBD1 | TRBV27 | TGTGCCAGCAGTTCCCGACAGGGCCCAAATTCACCCCTCCACTTT | CASSSRQGPNSPLHF
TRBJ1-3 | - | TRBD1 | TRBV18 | TGTGCCAGCTCACCCACCGGGACAGGGATTTCCTACTCTGGAAACACCATATATTTT | CASSPTGTGISYSGNTIYF
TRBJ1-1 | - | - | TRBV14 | TGTGCCAGCAGCCCTTTCAACACTGAAGCTTTCTTT | CASSPFNTEAFF
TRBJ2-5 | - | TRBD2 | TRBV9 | TGTGCCAGCAGCGTAGGGGGCGGGGGGAAAGAGACCCAGTACTTC | CASSVGGGGKETQYF
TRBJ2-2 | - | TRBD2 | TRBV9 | TGTGCCAGCAGCCCAAGAAGTCTAGCGGGAGGGCCGGAAAGCACCGGGGAGCTGTTTTTT | CASSPRSLAGGPESTGELFF
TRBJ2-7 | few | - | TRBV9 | TGTGCCAGCAGCGTAGGGGCCGTTTTTTCCTACGAGCAGTACTTC | CASSVGAVFSYEQYF
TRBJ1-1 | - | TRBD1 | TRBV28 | TGTGCCAGCAGTATCTCTTACAGGGGGCTTGAAGCTTTCTTT | CASSISYRGLEAFF